The 5 T cell receptor beta chains below all came from one sample that was sequenced in a study of blood T cell repertoires in COVID-19. Sequencing used immunoSEQ multiplex PCR; TCRdb keeps in-frame clones, though not all of them. The top ten clones hold roughly 6.3% of a sample with more than 200,000 clones, approximately 89% of them seen once. Sequenced material: peripheral blood. The receptor source for this set is a woman in her 30s with COVID-19, enrolled during active disease.

This clone has only one observation. The chain links TRBV4-1 to TRBJ1-1; the D gene is possibly TRBD1 (6 bases). The V gene's germline CDR1 is MGHRA and CDR2 YSYEKL. This CDR3 has 15 amino acids. V lost 0 bases to trimming and J lost 1 base, with 9 bases between them. CDR3 in DNA: TGCGCCAGCAGCCAAGATCCACAGGGGAACACTGAAGCTTTCTTT. Protein: CASSQDPQGNTEAFF.

This clone occurred once. CDR3 coding DNA: TGTGCCAGCAGCGCGGGGACCCACAATGAGCAGTTCTTC. As protein: CASSAGTHNEQFF. The chain joins TRBV7-2 to TRBJ2-1, with D possibly TRBD2 on 6 matching bases. Germline values: CDR1 SGHTA, CDR2 FQGNSA. The CDR3 length is 13 residues. Between the trimmed V and J ends, which lost 5 bases and 5 bases, there was a span of 10 bases.

This rearrangement joins TRBV13 to TRBJ1-2; 7 bases are a match to TRBD1. Trimming removed 5 bases from V and 5 bases from J; junction bases left unmatched: 11. Germline assignment: CDR1 PRHDT and CDR2 FYEKMQ (reference sequence). CDR3 length equals 15 residues. As DNA, the CDR3 is TGTGCCAGCAGCCAACGAGACAGGGACATTTATGGCTACACCTTC. Its protein is CASSQRDRDIYGYTF.

Points on this clone: At one boundary the junction diverges from the germline segment, which might be a read error. The J gene is TRBJ1-4, the V gene TRBV6-5; 8 bases align to TRBD1. This CDR3 comprises 14 residues. CDR1 and CDR2 from the germline V gene are MNHEY and SVGAGI. The CDR3 region is CASRQGATSEKLFF. The CDR3 DNA follows: TGTGCCAGCAGGCAGGGGGCGACTAGTGAAAAACTGTTTTTT.

The chain carries TRBV7-2 and TRBJ2-5; 16 nucleotides line up with TRBD2. CDR3 length: 17 amino acids. Germline values: CDR1 SGHTA, CDR2 FQGNSA. V shed 1 base and J 4 bases; nucleotides not matched to a gene: 3. This CDR3 is CASSLVGTSGRGETQYF. CDR3 DNA sequence: TGTGCCAGCAGCTTAGTAGGGACTAGCGGGAGGGGAGAGACCCAGTACTTC. Based on the CDR3 plus reference TRBV7-2 and TRBJ2-5, the full variable domain is GAGVSQSPSNKVTEKGKDVELRCDPISGHTALYWYRQSLGQGLEFLIYFQGNSAPDKSGLPSDRFSAERTGGSVSTLTIQRTQQEDSAVYLCASSLVGTSGRGETQYFGPGTRLLVL.